The rows below give T cell receptor beta chains drawn from one sample of a study of Ad26.COV2.S vaccination and SARS-CoV-2 variants. Clones were sequenced by immunoSEQ multiplex PCR, and TCRdb holds only the in-frame ones, with some missing. The sample lists around 300,000 clones; almost 90% were seen once. The sample in question was peripheral blood, obtained in a trial of Ad26.COV2.S vaccine versus placebo. The receptors come from a person aged 18 to 65 who received the Ad26.COV2.S COVID-19 vaccine or a placebo. Both conserved end residues are part of each CDR3. D genes are given only for firm matches. The listing skips clone size in some rows; elsewhere it reads once, few, many or a size class.

D gene	clone size	V gene	J gene	CDR3 DNA	CDR3 protein
NA	NA	TRBV4-3	TRBJ2-7	TGCGCCAGCAGCCAAGCAGACAGCCTCTCCTACGAGCAGTACTTC	CASSQADSLSYEQYF
NA	NA	TRBV24-1	TRBJ2-1	TGTGCCACCAGTGACCCCGGGGGGCGGGGGCGCGATGAGCAGTTCTTC	CATSDPGGRGRDEQFF
NA	NA	TRBV6-2/TRBV6-3	TRBJ1-2	TGTGCCAGCAGTTACTCGAGGGACGAATGGACAGCTTTACATGGCTACACCTTC	CASSYSRDEWTALHGYTF
NA	few	TRBV10-3	TRBJ1-6	TGTGCCATCAGTGAGTCGCTGGCGACCTCCTATAATTCACCCCTCCACTTT	CAISESLATSYNSPLHF
NA	NA	TRBV30	TRBJ1-3	TGTGCCTGGAGTGAAGAACCGAGCTCTGGAAACACCATATATTTT	CAWSEEPSSGNTIYF
TRBD1	NA	TRBV7-2	TRBJ2-1	TGTGCCAGCAGCTTAGGGACAGGGGGTGAGCAGTTCTTC	CASSLGTGGEQFF
NA	NA	TRBV3-1/TRBV3-2	TRBJ2-7	TGTGCCAGCAGCCCTTTATTGACAGAACTCTCCGAGCAGTACTTC	CASSPLLTELSEQYF
TRBD2	NA	TRBV15	TRBJ2-1	TGTGCCACCGGACGGGGGGTCGGTTACAATGAGCAGTTCTTC	CATGRGVGYNEQFF
NA	NA	TRBV2	TRBJ1-4	TGTGCCAGCAGTGAACCGCAGATTGCAACTAATGAAAAACTGTTTTTT	CASSEPQIATNEKLFF
NA	NA	TRBV4-3	TRBJ1-1	TGCGCCAGCAGCCAAGTAACAACAGGGCCGAACACTGAAGCTTTCTTT	CASSQVTTGPNTEAFF
NA	NA	TRBV6-2/TRBV6-3	TRBJ2-5	TGTGCCAGCAGTTACCTCCAGGTGGGCCCGGCCCAGTACTTC	CASSYLQVGPAQYF
NA	NA	TRBV7-6	TRBJ1-4	TGTGCCAGCAGCTTGGATGGGGAGCTGGGTGAAAAACTGTTTTTT	CASSLDGELGEKLFF
TRBD1	NA	TRBV6-2/TRBV6-3	TRBJ1-1	TGTGCCAGCAGTTCAAGGGACAGGGGGAACACTGAAGCTTTCTTT	CASSSRDRGNTEAFF
NA	NA	TRBV25-1	TRBJ1-2	TGTGCCAGCAGTGACAACAGGGTTGGGGCCAACTATGGCTACACCTTC	CASSDNRVGANYGYTF
NA	NA	TRBV5-6	TRBJ2-5	TGTGCCAGCAGCCTCGAGAGGGGCCCGTACCAAGAGACCCAGTACTTC	CASSLERGPYQETQYF
NA	few	TRBV13	TRBJ1-2	TGTGCCGCTATCTCAGCGGCTAGAGCTAACTATGGCTACACCTTC	CAAISAARANYGYTF
NA	NA	TRBV18	TRBJ1-1	TGTGCCAGCTCACCACCGGGGGGGCGGGTGAACACTGAAGCTTTCTTT	CASSPPGGRVNTEAFF
TRBD2	NA	TRBV2	TRBJ2-4	TGTGCCAGCAGTGAACGCGGGAGGGACGATACCTTCTTTATAGCCAAAAACATTCAGTACTTC	CASSERGRDDTFFIAKNIQYF
TRBD1	NA	TRBV7-6	TRBJ2-7	TGTGCCAGCAGCTTCATGGGACAGTCTTCCTACGAGCAGTACTTC	CASSFMGQSSYEQYF
NA	NA	TRBV27	TRBJ2-4	TGTGCCAGCAGTTTCCGTGGGAGGCTAGCCAAAAACATTCAGTACTTC	CASSFRGRLAKNIQYF
NA	NA	TRBV6-2/TRBV6-3	TRBJ2-1	TGTGCCAGCAGTCCGCTGCGCGTCGAGTACAATGAGCAGTTCTTC	CASSPLRVEYNEQFF
NA	NA	TRBV7-9	TRBJ1-1	TGTGCCAGCAGCCTCGTCGGGGGGCACACTGAAGCTTTCTTT	CASSLVGGHTEAFF
NA	NA	TRBV25-1	TRBJ1-2	TGTGCCAGCAGTGAATCTAACTATGGCTACACCTTC	CASSESNYGYTF
NA	NA	TRBV29-1	TRBJ2-3	TGCAGCGTTGGAGCAGGGGGCACAGATACGCAGTATTTT	CSVGAGGTDTQYF
NA	few	TRBV18	TRBJ2-7	TGTGCCAGCTCACCAAACCCTACAAAAAGTGGGGACGAGCAGTACTTC	CASSPNPTKSGDEQYF
TRBD1	NA	TRBV7-9	TRBJ1-4	TGTGCCAGCAGCTTAGGAGACAGGGGATTCGAACTGTTTTTT	CASSLGDRGFELFF
TRBD2	NA	TRBV18	TRBJ2-5	TGTGCCAGCTCACCACCGAGGGTAGCGGGAGTCCAAGAGACCCAGTACTTC	CASSPPRVAGVQETQYF
NA	NA	TRBV10-3	TRBJ2-6	TGTGCCATCAGCGGGCGGGACAGCACACTCTCTGGGGCCAACGTCCTGACTTTC	CAISGRDSTLSGANVLTF